This is a list of T cell receptor beta chains from one sample in a study of blood T cell repertoires in COVID-19. The protocol was immunoSEQ multiplex PCR, while the TCRdb copy is restricted to in-frame clones and leaves out a portion. The sample lists about 310,000 clones, more than 75% occurring once. Sequencing was done on a sample of peripheral blood. These receptors originate from a man in his 70s with acute or convalescent COVID-19. Both conserved end residues are trimmed from each CDR3.

>TRBJ1-2|TRBV28
ASTPNRVGYT
>TRBJ1-2|TRBV7-2
ASSLELAGYT
>TRBJ2-2|TRBV20-1
SASSGTVGSSTGELF
>TRBJ2-7|TRBV12-3/TRBV12-4
ASSHYEQY
>TRBJ2-2|TRBV7-8
ASRPLAGGTNTGELF
>TRBJ2-1|TRBV2
ASSERRAPYNEQF
>TRBJ2-7|TRBV2
ASSGSGGAYEQY
>TRBJ1-5|TRBV7-9
ASSLDGGQPQH
>TRBJ1-2|TRBV30
AWSRDRGQGYT
>TRBJ2-3|TRBV6-2/TRBV6-3
ASSYPAGGTGRTQY
>TRBJ2-5|TRBV6-1
ASSENAGSQETQY
>TRBJ2-7|TRBV9
ASSPIPGNSYEQY
>TRBJ2-3|TRBV11-2
ASSKQQGADTQY
>TRBJ1-2|TRBV5-1
ASSFNRDRASGYT
>TRBJ2-1|TRBV25-1
ASSGGQGPYNEQF
>TRBJ1-4|TRBV18
ASSALRDLDNEKLF
>TRBJ2-3|TRBV7-2
ASSPGQGARASTDTQY
>TRBJ2-5|TRBV6-5
ASSEGLAFETQY